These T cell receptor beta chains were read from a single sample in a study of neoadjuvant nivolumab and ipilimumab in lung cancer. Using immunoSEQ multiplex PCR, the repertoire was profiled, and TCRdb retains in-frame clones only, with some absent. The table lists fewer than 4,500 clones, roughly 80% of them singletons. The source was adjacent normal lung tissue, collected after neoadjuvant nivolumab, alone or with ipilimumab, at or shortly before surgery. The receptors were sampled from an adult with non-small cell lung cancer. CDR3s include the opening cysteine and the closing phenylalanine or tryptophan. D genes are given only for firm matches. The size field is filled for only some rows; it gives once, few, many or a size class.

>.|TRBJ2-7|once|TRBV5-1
TGCGCCAGCAGCTTGGGACTGATTACCTACGAGCAGTACTTC
CASSLGLITYEQYF
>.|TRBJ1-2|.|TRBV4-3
TGCGCCAGCAGCCAAGAGTCCAGGTATGGCTATGGCTACACCTTC
CASSQESRYGYGYTF
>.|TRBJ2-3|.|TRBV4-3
TGCGCCAGCAGCCTTGGACTCCTTGTTTCCACAGATACGCAGTATTTT
CASSLGLLVSTDTQYF
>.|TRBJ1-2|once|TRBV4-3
TGCGCCAGCAGCCAAGACCTCGGTAACAATGGCTACACCTTC
CASSQDLGNNGYTF
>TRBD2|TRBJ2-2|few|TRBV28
TGTGCCAGCAGTATAAGCGGGGGGAGCGCCGGGGAGCTGTTTTTT
CASSISGGSAGELFF
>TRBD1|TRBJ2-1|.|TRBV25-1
TGTGCCAGCGGGGACAGGGGGCAAGATGAGCAGTTCTTC
CASGDRGQDEQFF
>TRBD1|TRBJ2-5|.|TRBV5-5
TGTGCCAGCAGCCCAACGAACGGACAGGGAGCAGGAGAGACCCAGTACTTC
CASSPTNGQGAGETQYF
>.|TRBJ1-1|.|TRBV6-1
TGTGCCAGCAGTGAAGAAGCAGGGGACACTGAAGCTTTCTTT
CASSEEAGDTEAFF
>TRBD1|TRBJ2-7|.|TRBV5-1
TGCGCCAGCAGCGAACAGGGGGCGTATGGGGACGAGCAGTACTTC
CASSEQGAYGDEQYF
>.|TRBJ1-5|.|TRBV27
TGTGCCAGCAGTTTAGCCGGAGCGTCAAATCAGCCCCAGCATTTT
CASSLAGASNQPQHF
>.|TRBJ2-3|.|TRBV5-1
TGCGCCAGCAGCGCCCAGGGCGGGGGCGCCACAGATACGCAGTATTTT
CASSAQGGGATDTQYF
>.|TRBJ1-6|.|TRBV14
TGTGCCAGCAGCACAGAACTAAATTCACCCCTCCACTTT
CASSTELNSPLHF
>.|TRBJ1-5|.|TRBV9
TGTGCCAGCAGCGTGGGAGGGCCTAATCAGCCCCAGCATTTT
CASSVGGPNQPQHF
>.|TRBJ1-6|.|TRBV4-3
TGCGCCAGCAGCCAAGAACCTTCCAGATCACCTAATTCACCCCTCCACTTT
CASSQEPSRSPNSPLHF
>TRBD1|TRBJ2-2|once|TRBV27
TGTGCCAGCAGTACACGGACAGGGCCGACCGGGGAGCTGTTTTTT
CASSTRTGPTGELFF
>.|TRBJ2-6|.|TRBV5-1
TGCGCCAGCAGCTTGGAGGTGGATGGGGCCAACGTCCTGACTTTC
CASSLEVDGANVLTF
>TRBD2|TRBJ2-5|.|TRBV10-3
TGTGCCATCAGGACTAGCGGGGTCCAAGAGACCCAGTACTTC
CAIRTSGVQETQYF
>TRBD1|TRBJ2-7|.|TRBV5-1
TGCGCCAGCAGCTCGGGACAGGTTACCTCCTACGAGCAGTACTTC
CASSSGQVTSYEQYF
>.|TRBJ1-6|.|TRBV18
TGTGCCAGCTCACCACCCGGGGATAATTCACCCCTCCACTTT
CASSPPGDNSPLHF
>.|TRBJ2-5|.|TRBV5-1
TGCGCCAGCAGTGTTGGGGTTGGGGAGACCCAGTACTTC
CASSVGVGETQYF
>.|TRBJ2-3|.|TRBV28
TGTGCCAGCAGTTTACAGTACACAGATACGCAGTATTTT
CASSLQYTDTQYF
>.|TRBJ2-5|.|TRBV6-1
TGTGCCAGCAGTGAAGGTATACAGTTTTCGGAGACCCAGTACTTC
CASSEGIQFSETQYF
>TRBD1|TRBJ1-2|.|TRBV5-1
TGCGCCAGCAGCTTGCCCGGACAGGAGGGTGGCTACACCTTC
CASSLPGQEGGYTF
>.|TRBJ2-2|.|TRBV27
TGTGCCAGCAGTTTATATGATGGCACCGGGGAGCTGTTTTTT
CASSLYDGTGELFF
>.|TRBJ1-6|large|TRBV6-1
TGTGCCACCCGTGGGGAGAATTCACCCCTCCACTTT
CATRGENSPLHF
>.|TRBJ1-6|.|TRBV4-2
TGTGCCAGCAGCCAAGAGTCCTCACCCCTCCACTTT
CASSQESSPLHF